The 2 T cell receptor beta chains given below trace back to one sample, sequenced in a study of OX40 agonist ivuxolimab in advanced cancers. The protocol was immunoSEQ multiplex PCR, while the TCRdb copy is restricted to in-frame clones and leaves out a portion. The data contain approximately 61,000 clones, over 70% of them singletons. The sequencing here drew on CD4+ or CD8+ T cells sorted from blood, taken in a trial of the OX40 agonist ivuxolimab. All receptors derive from an adult with an advanced solid tumor such as melanoma, head and neck, liver or kidney cancer.

The V call is TRBV7-2, the J call TRBJ2-2; unclear D gene. V lost 3 bases, J lost 0 bases, and 8 bases lay in between. Germline loops: CDR1 SGHTA, CDR2 FQGNSA. There are 15 residues in the CDR3. The CDR3 bases are TGTGCCAGCAGCTTTCAGAGAGCGAACACCGGGGAGCTGTTTTTT. Its translation is CASSFQRANTGELFF.

This clone appeared a single time. The chain couples TRBV18 to TRBJ2-1; D uncertain. The CDR3 is made up of 11 amino acids. Per the germline V gene, CDR1 is KGHSH and CDR2 is LQKENI. Trimming shortened V by 5 bases and J by 10 bases, and 9 bases separated the two germline ends. The CDR3 here is CASSSQWEQFF. In DNA form, the CDR3 reads TGTGCCAGCTCATCCCAGTGGGAGCAGTTCTTC.